This T cell receptor beta chain was observed in a study of beta chain features in type 1 diabetes. Study results and limitations: For Type 1 diabetes patients, all four CD4+ subsets carried TCRB CDR3s that were moderately but significantly shorter.

Every bit of the isolated RNA underwent reverse transcription, so sequencing read expressed TCRB transcripts. Only in-frame clones appear in the TCRdb table, and some are missing; sequencing was by immunoSEQ multiplex PCR. The sample records a few hundred thousand clones, 20% being singletons. Germline assignment: CDR1 SGDLS and CDR2 YYNGEE. CDR3 length equals 15 residues. This clone has a handful of counts. What it recognizes is unknown. One end of the junction is discordant with germline, which a read error may explain. The receptor comes from a woman aged 40 to 50 with type 1 diabetes. V usage is TRBV9 and J usage is TRBJ2-2; D unresolved. The sequencing sample was made of naive CD4+ T cells from blood. DNA for the CDR3: TGTGCCAGCAGCGTAGCGACTTCTCCCACCAGGGAGCTGTTTTTT. This codes for CASSVATSPTRELFF. Full variable domain (missing parts from reference TRBV9 and TRBJ2-2): DSGVTQTPKHLITATGQRVTLRCSPRSGDLSVYWYQQSLDQGLQFLIQYYNGEERAKGNILERFSAQQFPDLHSELNLSSLELGDSALYFCASSVATSPTRELFFGEGSRLTVL.